The sequence of this T cell receptor beta chain was determined in a study of OX40 agonist ivuxolimab in advanced cancers. Turning to the study itself: Patients were treated with intravenous ivuxolimab, dosed at 0.01 to 10 mg/kg and infused every 2 weeks. Partial responses were achieved by three patients, of whom one had hepatocellular carcinoma and two had cutaneous melanoma. Study-level points and caveats: Low clonal expansion, among the lowest seen, marked partial responders at 0.1-3.0 mg/kg. Determination of antigen specificity was not performed for the expanded peripheral T cells.

The assay was immunoSEQ multiplex PCR, and TCRdb's table has in-frame clones only and misses some. The sample consists of about 73,000 clones, around nine tenths of them appearing once. Trimming shortened V by 3 bases and J by 5 bases, and 3 bases separated the two germline ends. The CDR3 runs 11 residues. From germline, CDR1 is SNHLY and CDR2 FYNNEI. Notes on this clone: Its antigen remains unidentified.

This TCR came from an adult with an advanced solid tumor such as melanoma, head and neck, liver or kidney cancer. The rearrangement links TRBV2 to TRBJ2-3, with no clear D. The source material was CD4+ or CD8+ T cells sorted from blood, sampled in a trial of the OX40 agonist ivuxolimab. Written as DNA, the CDR3 is TGTGCCAGCAGTGAGAGAGATACGCAGTATTTT. Translating gives CASSERDTQYF.